The clone carrying this TCR beta chain showed up just a few times. Its antigen is not identified. This entry is derived from a study of T cell repertoires in cytomegalovirus infection. Germline assignment: CDR1 MDHEN and CDR2 SYDVKM. Trimming stripped 5 bases from V and 0 bases from J, with 5 bases between. The CDR3 is 13 residues long. Study-level results: There were carriers of CMV plus the relevant HLA, and cumulative public TCR beta family frequency identified them. HLA-C-restricted, CMV-specific TCR beta clonotypes were dominant ex vivo.

Using its own MiXCR run on the reads, TCRdb lists one record per CDR3 protein. In the table there are more than 350,000 distinct CDR3 sequences, about 33% of which are singletons. The sample consisted of PBMCs. This receptor was taken from a human donor in good health (CMV status not recorded). Some clones in this sample may be carry-over from other donors' samples. The V and J genes are TRBV28 and TRBJ1-5, with D unresolved. The CDR3 DNA reads TGTGCCAGCAGTACGGTTAGCAATCAGCCCCAGCATTTT. Protein product: CASSTVSNQPQHF.